This T cell receptor beta chain originates from a study of cytomegalovirus exposure and HLA in healthy donors. The PCR used 60 Vbeta and 13 Jbeta primers. Clones were sequenced by immunoSEQ multiplex PCR, and TCRdb holds only the in-frame ones, with some missing. Of around 67,000 clones in the sample, approximately 60% were seen once. V dropped 6 bases and J dropped 2; count of bases not matched to a gene: 6. The CDR3 runs to 14 residues. Germline CDR1 reads MNHEY; CDR2 reads SVGAGI. The TCR was taken from a woman in her 50s in good health and CMV-seronegative. The sequencing input was PBMCs. V gene TRBV6-5 combines with J gene TRBJ2-7; 8 bases line up with TRBD1. This chain's CDR3 is CASSLDRVAYEQYF. In DNA form, the CDR3 reads TGTGCCAGCAGCTTGGACAGGGTGGCCTACGAGCAGTACTTC.